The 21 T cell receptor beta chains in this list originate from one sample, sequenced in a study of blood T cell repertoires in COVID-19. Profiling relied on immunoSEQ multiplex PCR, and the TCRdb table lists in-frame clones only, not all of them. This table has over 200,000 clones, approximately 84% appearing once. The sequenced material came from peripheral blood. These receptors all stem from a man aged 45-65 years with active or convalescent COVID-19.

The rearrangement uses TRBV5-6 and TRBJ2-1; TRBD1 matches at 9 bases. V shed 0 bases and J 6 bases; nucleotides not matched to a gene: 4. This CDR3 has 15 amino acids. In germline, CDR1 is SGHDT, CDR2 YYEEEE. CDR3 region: CASSLVGQGLNEQFF. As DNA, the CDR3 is TGTGCCAGCAGCTTGGTGGGACAGGGTCTCAATGAGCAGTTCTTC.

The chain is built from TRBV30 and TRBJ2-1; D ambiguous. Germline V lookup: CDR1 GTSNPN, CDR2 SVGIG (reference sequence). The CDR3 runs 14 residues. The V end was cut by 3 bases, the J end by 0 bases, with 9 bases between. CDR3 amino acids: CAWRGTSSYNEQFF. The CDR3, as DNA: TGTGCCTGGAGGGGCACCTCCTCCTACAATGAGCAGTTCTTC.

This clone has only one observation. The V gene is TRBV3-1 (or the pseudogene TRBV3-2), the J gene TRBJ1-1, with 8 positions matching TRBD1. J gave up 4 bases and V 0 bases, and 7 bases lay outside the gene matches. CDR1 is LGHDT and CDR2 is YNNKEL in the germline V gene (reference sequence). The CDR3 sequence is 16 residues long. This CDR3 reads CASSQDSPGGITEAFF. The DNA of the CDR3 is TGTGCCAGCAGCCAAGATTCCCCAGGGGGCATCACTGAAGCTTTCTTT.

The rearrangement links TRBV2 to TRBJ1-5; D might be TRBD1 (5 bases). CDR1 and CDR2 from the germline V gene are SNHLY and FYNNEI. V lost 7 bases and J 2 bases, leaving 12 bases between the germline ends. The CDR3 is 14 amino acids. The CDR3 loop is CASTGTGGNQPQHF. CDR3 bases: TGTGCCAGCACGGGGACGGGGGGCAATCAGCCCCAGCATTTT.

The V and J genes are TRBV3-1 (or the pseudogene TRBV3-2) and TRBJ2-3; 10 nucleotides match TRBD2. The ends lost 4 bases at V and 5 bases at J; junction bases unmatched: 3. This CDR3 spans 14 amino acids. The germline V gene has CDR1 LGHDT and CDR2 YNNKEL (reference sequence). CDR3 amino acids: CASSPLAGKDTQYF. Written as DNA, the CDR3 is TGTGCCAGCAGCCCACTAGCGGGGAAAGATACGCAGTATTTT.

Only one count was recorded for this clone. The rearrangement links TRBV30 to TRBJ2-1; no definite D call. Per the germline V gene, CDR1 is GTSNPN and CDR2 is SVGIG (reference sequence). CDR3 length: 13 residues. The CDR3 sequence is CAAARSSYNEQFF. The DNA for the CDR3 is TGTGCTGCTGCCCGGAGCTCCTACAATGAGCAGTTCTTC.

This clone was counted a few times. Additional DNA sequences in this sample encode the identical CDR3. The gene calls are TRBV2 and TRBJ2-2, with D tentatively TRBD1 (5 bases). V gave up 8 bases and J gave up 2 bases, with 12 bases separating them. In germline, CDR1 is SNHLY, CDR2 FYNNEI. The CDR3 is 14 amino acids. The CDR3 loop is CASRSGQNTGELFF. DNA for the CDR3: TGTGCCAGCCGGTCCGGACAAAACACCGGGGAGCTGTTTTTT.

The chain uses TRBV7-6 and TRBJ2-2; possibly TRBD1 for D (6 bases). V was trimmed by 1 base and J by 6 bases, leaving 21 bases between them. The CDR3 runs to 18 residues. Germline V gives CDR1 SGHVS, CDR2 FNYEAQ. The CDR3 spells CASSLDAMAGDKSGELFF. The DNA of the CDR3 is TGTGCCAGCAGCTTAGATGCAATGGCAGGGGATAAATCCGGGGAGCTGTTTTTT.

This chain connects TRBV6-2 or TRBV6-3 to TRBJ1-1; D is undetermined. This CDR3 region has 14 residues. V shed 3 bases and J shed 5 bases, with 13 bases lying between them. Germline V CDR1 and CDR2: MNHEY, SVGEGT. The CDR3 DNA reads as TGTGCCAGCAGTTATCAGGTAGAGGGAACTGAAGCTTTCTTT. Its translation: CASSYQVEGTEAFF.

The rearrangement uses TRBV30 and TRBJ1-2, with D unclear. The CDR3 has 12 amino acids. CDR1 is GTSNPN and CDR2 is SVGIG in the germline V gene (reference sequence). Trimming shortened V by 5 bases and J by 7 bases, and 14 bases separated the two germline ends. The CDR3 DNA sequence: TGTGCCTGGGGGTGGAGTAACGGTGGCTACACCTTC. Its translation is CAWGWSNGGYTF. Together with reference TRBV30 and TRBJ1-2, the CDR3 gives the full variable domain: SQTIHQWPATLVQPVGSPLSLECTVEGTSNPNLYWYRQAAGRGLQLLFYSVGIGQISSEVPQNLSASRPQDRQFILSSKKLLLSDSGFYLCAWGWSNGGYTFGSGTRLTVV.

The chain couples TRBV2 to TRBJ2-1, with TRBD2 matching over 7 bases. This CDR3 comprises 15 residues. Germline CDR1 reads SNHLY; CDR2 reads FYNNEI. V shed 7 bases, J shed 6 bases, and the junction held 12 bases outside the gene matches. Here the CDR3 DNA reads TGTGCCAGCAAAGCAGCGGGGAGGGCACTCAATGAGCAGTTCTTC. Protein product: CASKAAGRALNEQFF.

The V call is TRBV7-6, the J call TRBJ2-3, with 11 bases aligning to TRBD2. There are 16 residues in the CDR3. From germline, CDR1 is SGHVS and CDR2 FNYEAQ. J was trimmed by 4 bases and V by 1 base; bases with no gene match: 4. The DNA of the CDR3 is TGTGCCAGCAGCTTAGGGATAGCGGGGGGGCCAGATACGCAGTATTTT. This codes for CASSLGIAGGPDTQYF.

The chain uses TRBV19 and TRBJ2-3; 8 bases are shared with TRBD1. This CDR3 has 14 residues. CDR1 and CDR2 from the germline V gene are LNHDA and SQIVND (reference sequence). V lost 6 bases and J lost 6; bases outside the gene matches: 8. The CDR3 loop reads CASSPRGPGDTQYF. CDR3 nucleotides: TGTGCCAGTAGCCCCAGGGGGCCGGGGGATACGCAGTATTTT.

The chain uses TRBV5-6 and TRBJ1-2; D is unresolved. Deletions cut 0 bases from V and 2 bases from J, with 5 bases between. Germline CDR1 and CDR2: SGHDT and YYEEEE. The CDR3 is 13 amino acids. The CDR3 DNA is TGTGCCAGCAGCTTGGGACAAAACTATGGCTACACCTTC. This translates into CASSLGQNYGYTF.

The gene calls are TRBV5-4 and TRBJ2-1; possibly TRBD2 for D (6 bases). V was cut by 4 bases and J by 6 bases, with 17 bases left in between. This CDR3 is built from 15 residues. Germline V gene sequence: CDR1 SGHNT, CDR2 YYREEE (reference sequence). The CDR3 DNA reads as TGTGCCAGCAGCAAACGACTAGGGGACCCCAATGAGCAGTTCTTC. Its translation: CASSKRLGDPNEQFF.

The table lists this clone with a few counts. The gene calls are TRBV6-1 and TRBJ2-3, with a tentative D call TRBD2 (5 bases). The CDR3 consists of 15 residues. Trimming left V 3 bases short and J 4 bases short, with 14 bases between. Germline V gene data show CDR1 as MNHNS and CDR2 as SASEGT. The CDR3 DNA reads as TGTGCCAGCAGTGAGAGGGTTCTGGGAGCAGATACGCAGTATTTT. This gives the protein CASSERVLGADTQYF.

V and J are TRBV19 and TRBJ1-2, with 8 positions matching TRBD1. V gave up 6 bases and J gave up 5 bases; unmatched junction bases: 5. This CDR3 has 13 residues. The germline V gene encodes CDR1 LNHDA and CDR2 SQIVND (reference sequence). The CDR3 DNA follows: TGTGCCAGTAGGCCGGGACAGGCTTATGGCTACACCTTC. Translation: CASRPGQAYGYTF.

The DNA for the CDR3 is TGTGCCAGCAGCGTAGGAGCGGAGGGGCCCATACGCACAGATACGCAGTATTTT. This codes for CASSVGAEGPIRTDTQYF. The chain has TRBV9 and TRBJ2-3, with D possibly matching TRBD2 (6 bases). Trimming stripped 0 bases from V and 1 base from J, with 18 bases between. Germline V gives CDR1 SGDLS, CDR2 YYNGEE. The CDR3 consists of 18 residues.

The CDR3 region is CASSIEATGAAGYEQYF. The CDR3 DNA reads as TGTGCCAGCAGCATAGAGGCGACAGGGGCGGCAGGCTACGAGCAGTACTTC. The V and J genes are TRBV7-8 and TRBJ2-7, with 8 nucleotides matching TRBD1. V shed 5 bases and J 3 bases; nucleotides not matched to a gene: 15. The length of the CDR3 is 17 residues. From germline, CDR1 is SGHVS and CDR2 FQNEAQ.

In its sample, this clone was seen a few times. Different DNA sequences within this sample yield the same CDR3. The CDR3, as DNA: TGTGCCTGGAGCGCCGGGGTCGATCAGCCCCAGCATTTT. Its translation is CAWSAGVDQPQHF. The chain uses TRBV30 and TRBJ1-5, with D unresolved. Trimming took 3 bases from V and 5 from J, leaving 11 bases between them. Germline CDR1 is GTSNPN and CDR2 is SVGIG (reference sequence). This CDR3 is built from 13 residues.

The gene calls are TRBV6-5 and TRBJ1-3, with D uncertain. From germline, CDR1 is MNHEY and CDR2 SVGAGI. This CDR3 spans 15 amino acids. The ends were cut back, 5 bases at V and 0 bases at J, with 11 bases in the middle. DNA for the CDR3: TGTGCCAGCAGTAACGGACTCCCCTCTGGAAACACCATATATTTT. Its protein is CASSNGLPSGNTIYF.